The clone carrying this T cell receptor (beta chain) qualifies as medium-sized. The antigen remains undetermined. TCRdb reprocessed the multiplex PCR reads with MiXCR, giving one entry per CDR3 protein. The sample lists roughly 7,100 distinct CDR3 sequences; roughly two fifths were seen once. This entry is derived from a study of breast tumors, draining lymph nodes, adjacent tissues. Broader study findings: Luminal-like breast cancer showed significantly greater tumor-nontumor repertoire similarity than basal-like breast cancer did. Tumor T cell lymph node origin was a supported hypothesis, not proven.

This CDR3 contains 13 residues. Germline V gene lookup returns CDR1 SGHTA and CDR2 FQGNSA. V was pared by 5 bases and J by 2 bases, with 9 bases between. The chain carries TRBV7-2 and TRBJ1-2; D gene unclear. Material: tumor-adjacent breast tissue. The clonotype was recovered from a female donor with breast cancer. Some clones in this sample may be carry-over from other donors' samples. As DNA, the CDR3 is TGTGCCAGCAGCCCGACGGAGAACTATGGCTACACCTTC. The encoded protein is CASSPTENYGYTF.